The 24 T cell receptor beta chains in this list originate from one sample, sequenced in a study of breast tumors, draining lymph nodes, adjacent tissues. Breast cancer patients provided tissue from their axillary draining lymph nodes. Using its own MiXCR run on the multiplex PCR reads, TCRdb lists one record per CDR3 protein. This table holds about 80,000 distinct CDR3 sequences, roughly 19% found once. Sequencing was carried out using axillary lymph node tissue. These receptors originate from a female donor with breast cancer. Some clones in this sample may be carry-over from other donors' samples.

As to this clonotype: A read error may be the cause here, since a much bigger clone is one base away. The rearrangement uses TRBV4-3 and TRBJ2-7; TRBD2 agrees at 7 bases. The CDR3 length is 13 residues. V shed 5 bases and J 5 bases; nucleotides not matched to a gene: 6. Germline lookup yields CDR1 LGHNA and CDR2 YSLEER. The CDR3, as DNA: TGCGCCAGCAGCTGGAGCGGGGCCCACGAGCAGTACTTC. Residues: CASSWSGAHEQYF.

This clonotype was picked up one time. Given a much more abundant clone one base away, this may be a read error. V usage is TRBV7-6 and J usage is TRBJ2-2; TRBD2 matches at 9 bases. Germline V lookup: CDR1 SGHVS, CDR2 FNYEAQ. After removal of 5 bases from V and 6 bases from J, the junction contained 13 bases not matched to a gene. This CDR3 is 17 amino acids long. CDR3 region: CASSPGTPAGGSGELFF. The CDR3 nucleotides read TGTGCCAGCAGCCCCGGCACCCCAGCGGGAGGCTCCGGGGAGCTGTTTTTT.

The chain has TRBV3-1 and TRBJ1-2, with 8 bases aligning to TRBD1. The CDR3 has 13 residues. CDR1 is LGHDT and CDR2 is YNNKEL in the germline V gene (reference sequence). Germline trimming cut 1 base from V and 6 bases from J; bases unmatched to any gene: 1. The CDR3 DNA is TGTGCCAGCAGCCAAGGGACAGGGAATGGCTACACCTTC. It translates to CASSQGTGNGYTF.

This clonotype came up a few times. The rearrangement links TRBV3-1 to TRBJ2-3; the match to TRBD2 covers 11 bases. The CDR3 totals 16 residues. CDR1 and CDR2 (germline): LGHDT, YNNKEL (reference sequence). Trimming cost V 2 bases and J 5 bases; bases outside gene matches: 6. This chain's CDR3 is CASSQPTSGRGDTQYF. DNA for the CDR3: TGTGCCAGCAGCCAACCAACTAGCGGGAGAGGAGATACGCAGTATTTT.

This clonotype was observed at least ten times. J is TRBJ2-3 and V is TRBV5-1; D is unclear. The germline CDR1 and CDR2 sequences are SGHRS and YFSETQ. Trimming removed 4 bases at V and 1 base at J, with 10 bases between. The CDR3 totals 14 residues. The CDR3 DNA reads as TGCGCCAGCAGCCTGGCCGCGGGCACAGATACGCAGTATTTT. It codes for CASSLAAGTDTQYF.

This clonotype was counted many times. The chain joins TRBV12-3 or TRBV12-4 to TRBJ2-3; no reliable D call. The V end lost 6 bases, the J end lost 7 bases, and 5 bases lay between the germline ends. The CDR3 has 10 residues. CDR3 DNA sequence: TGTGCCAGCAGCCTTAATACGCAGTATTTT. It codes for CASSLNTQYF.

The CDR3 sequence: CASSFLAGGVETQYF. In nucleotides, the CDR3 is TGTGCCAGCAGCTTCTTAGCGGGAGGGGTGGAGACCCAGTACTTC. The gene calls are TRBV11-2 and TRBJ2-5, with 11 positions matching TRBD2. J gave up 5 bases and V 3 bases, and 5 bases lay outside the gene matches. The CDR3 runs 15 residues. Germline lookup yields CDR1 SGHAT and CDR2 FQNNGV.

This clonotype occurred a few times. This chain joins TRBV19 and TRBJ1-5; D is ambiguous. Looked up from germline, CDR1 is LNHDA and CDR2 is SQIVND (reference sequence). The CDR3 consists of 14 residues. Trimming left V 6 bases short and J 3 bases short, with 12 bases between. CDR3 in amino acids: CASRAGRINQPQHF. Here the CDR3 DNA reads TGTGCCAGTAGAGCAGGACGGATCAATCAGCCCCAGCATTTT.

This clonotype was detected many times. The V and J genes are TRBV19 and TRBJ1-2, with D possibly TRBD1 on 6 matching bases. Germline CDR1 reads LNHDA; CDR2 reads SQIVND (reference sequence). Trimming removed 7 bases at V and 5 bases at J, with 14 bases between. The CDR3 has 13 residues. The CDR3 protein is CASNFGGGYGYTF. DNA of the CDR3: TGTGCCAGTAACTTTGGAGGGGGGTATGGCTACACCTTC. The full variable domain, in which reference TRBV19 and TRBJ1-2 provide the parts outside the CDR3, is DGGITQSPKYLFRKEGQNVTLSCEQNLNHDAMYWYRQDPGQGLRLIYYSQIVNDFQKGDIAEGYSVSREKKESFPLTVTSAQKNPTAFYLCASNFGGGYGYTFGSGTRLTVV.

This clonotype was observed many times. The CDR3 protein is CAAGLTDTQYF. The CDR3 DNA is TGTGCGGCGGGACTAACAGATACGCAGTATTTT. V and J are TRBV7-2 and TRBJ2-3; 7 bases map to TRBD2. This CDR3 has 11 amino acids. The germline V gene has CDR1 SGHTA and CDR2 FQGNSA.

At least ten counts were recorded for this clonotype. The chain uses TRBV20-1 and TRBJ2-3; TRBD2 matches at 10 bases. This CDR3 spans 15 amino acids. J lost 6 bases, V lost 0 bases, and 6 bases had no gene match. Germline CDR1 and CDR2: DFQATT and SNEGSKA (reference sequence). The CDR3 protein is CSAREGGLAADTQYF. The DNA of the CDR3 is TGCAGTGCTAGAGAAGGAGGACTAGCGGCCGATACGCAGTATTTT.

This clonotype was seen many times. The rearrangement links TRBV6-5 to TRBJ2-1; D is possibly TRBD2 (6 bases). The germline V gene encodes CDR1 MNHEY and CDR2 SVGAGI. V was trimmed by 7 bases and J by 4 bases, leaving 14 bases between them. This CDR3 spans 14 amino acids. Here the CDR3 reads CASTTSAGYNEQFF. The CDR3 DNA reads TGTGCCAGCACCACCTCTGCGGGATACAATGAGCAGTTCTTC.

Many counts were recorded for this clonotype. The chain carries TRBV14 and TRBJ2-1, with 13 bases aligning to TRBD2. V lost 2 bases and J lost 7; bases outside the gene matches: 8. The germline V gene encodes CDR1 SGHDN and CDR2 FVKESK. CDR3 length: 17 amino acids. CDR3 in amino acids: CASSQLPTSGRLNEQFF. CDR3 sequence (DNA): TGTGCCAGCAGCCAACTGCCGACTAGCGGGAGGTTGAATGAGCAGTTCTTC.

This clonotype has at least ten counts. J is TRBJ2-1 and V is TRBV19, with D tentatively TRBD1 or TRBD2 (5 bases each). The CDR3 runs to 14 residues. The V and J ends lost 8 bases and 0 bases respectively, with 11 bases between them. Germline assignment: CDR1 LNHDA and CDR2 SQIVND (reference sequence). CDR3 in DNA: TGTGCCAGTGGGGACGGAAGCTCCTACAATGAGCAGTTCTTC. Residues: CASGDGSSYNEQFF.

The sample holds many counts of this clonotype. This chain joins TRBV2 and TRBJ1-6, with TRBD1 identical over 9 bases. V dropped 10 bases and J dropped 7; count of bases not matched to a gene: 11. The CDR3 totals 15 residues. Germline values: CDR1 SNHLY, CDR2 FYNNEI. DNA for the CDR3: TGTGCCATTTCCACGCAGGGACAGGGCAATTCACCCCTCCACTTT. It encodes CAISTQGQGNSPLHF.

This clonotype was counted many times. J is TRBJ2-3 and V is TRBV19, with no clear D. The length of the CDR3 is 11 residues. Looked up from germline, CDR1 is LNHDA and CDR2 is SQIVND (reference sequence). The germline V and J ends were trimmed by 10 bases and 2 bases, with 7 bases remaining between them. CDR3 sequence: CATGSTDTQYF. The CDR3 nucleotides are TGTGCCACCGGATCCACAGATACGCAGTATTTT. Looking up the rest from reference TRBV19 and TRBJ2-3 gives the full variable domain: DGGITQSPKYLFRKEGQNVTLSCEQNLNHDAMYWYRQDPGQGLRLIYYSQIVNDFQKGDIAEGYSVSREKKESFPLTVTSAQKNPTAFYLCATGSTDTQYFGPGTRLTVL.

On this clonotype: A much larger clone lies one base from this, so it may be a read error. Since no conserved phenylalanine or tryptophan closes the CDR3, a read error is the likely cause. The chain couples TRBV10-3 to TRBJ1-2; the D is unclear. Deletions cut 0 bases from V and 4 bases from J, with 12 bases between. The germline CDR1 and CDR2 sequences are ENHRY and SYGVKD. The CDR3 runs 15 residues. CDR3 region: CAISESVGSGYGYTL. CDR3 nucleotides: TGTGCCATCAGTGAGTCGGTGGGTTCGGGCTATGGCTACACCCTC.

The table lists this clonotype with many counts. The chain joins TRBV4-2 to TRBJ2-7; tentative D call: TRBD2 (5 bases). V lost 0 bases to trimming and J lost 2 bases, with 11 bases between them. The CDR3 covers 15 residues. Germline CDR1 is LGHNA and CDR2 is YNFKEQ. The CDR3 is CASSQDWTGTYEQYF. The CDR3 bases are TGTGCCAGCAGCCAAGATTGGACGGGAACCTACGAGCAGTACTTC.

In this sample, this clonotype turned up many times. J is TRBJ2-1 and V is TRBV4-2, with TRBD2 matching over 7 bases. The CDR3 is made up of 15 amino acids. From germline, CDR1 is LGHNA and CDR2 YNFKEQ. The V gene end was trimmed by 1 base and the J gene end by 6 bases; junction bases not matched to a gene: 6. CDR3 bases: TGTGCCAGCAGCCAAGGGACTAGAAGTTTCAATGAGCAGTTCTTC. It is translated as CASSQGTRSFNEQFF.

To note about this clonotype: A single base separates this from a much larger clone, so it may be a read error. This chain uses TRBV28 with TRBJ2-7; D is unresolved. CDR3 length: 11 amino acids. CDR1 is MDHEN and CDR2 is SYDVKM in the germline V gene. The CDR3 region is CASSVLDEQCF. CDR3 DNA: TGTGCCAGCTCCGTCTTGGACGAGCAGTGCTTC.

By sample fraction, this clonotype is medium-sized. The chain has TRBV20-1 and TRBJ2-7, with D possibly called TRBD1 or TRBD2 (5 bases each). Per germline, CDR1 DFQATT and CDR2 SNEGSKA (reference sequence). Trimming took off 5 bases at V and 0 bases at J, with 17 bases between the two ends. The CDR3 has 15 residues. The CDR3 reads CSAPSQDGASYEQYF. In DNA form, the CDR3 reads TGCAGTGCTCCCTCCCAGGACGGGGCCTCCTACGAGCAGTACTTC.

In this sample, this clonotype turned up many times. At one end the junction does not follow the germline gene, possibly because of a read error. The gene calls are TRBV20-1 and TRBJ2-7; 10 nucleotides match TRBD1. The CDR3 contains 14 residues. Germline V gene data show CDR1 as DFQATT and CDR2 as SNEGSKA (reference sequence). CDR3 in amino acids: CSARSTGGAYVQYF. CDR3 sequence (DNA): TGCAGTGCTAGATCGACAGGGGGCGCTTACGTGCAGTACTTC.

This clonotype was counted many times. The J gene is TRBJ2-5, the V gene TRBV9, with TRBD1 matching over 7 bases. V lost 0 bases and J lost 2; bases outside the gene matches: 7. Germline CDR1 and CDR2: SGDLS and YYNGEE. The CDR3 contains 16 residues. CDR3 in amino acids: CASSVVGGQKQETQYF. As DNA, the CDR3 is TGTGCCAGCAGCGTAGTAGGGGGACAGAAACAAGAGACCCAGTACTTC.

At least ten counts were recorded for this clonotype. The chain joins TRBV7-8 to TRBJ2-3, with 10 nucleotides matching TRBD1. V was pared by 6 bases and J by 3 bases, with 6 bases of the junction left unmatched. The CDR3 is 15 amino acids. Germline V gene sequence: CDR1 SGHVS, CDR2 FQNEAQ. CDR3 residues: CASRARDRGTDTQYF. DNA for the CDR3: TGTGCCAGCAGGGCAAGGGACAGGGGTACAGATACGCAGTATTTT.